The clone carrying this T cell receptor beta chain is a singleton in its sample. What it recognizes is unknown. The data were taken from a study of T cell responses to AZD1222 COVID-19 vaccine. Notes on the study in general: Only six AZD1222 recipients tested seropositive at baseline.

Germline V lookup: CDR1 LNHDA, CDR2 SQIVND (reference sequence). The V and J ends lost 3 bases and 3 bases respectively, with 11 bases between them. The length of the CDR3 is 14 residues. Produced via immunoSEQ multiplex PCR; TCRdb's table is partial and in-frame only. The sample consists of 160,000 or so clones, around 89% of them appearing once. The chain recombines TRBV19 with TRBJ1-2, with D hard to call. This sequence was found in an adult who received the AZD1222 COVID-19 vaccine. This specimen consisted of peripheral blood, obtained 28 days after the second AZD1222 dose. The chain's CDR3 is CASSIPTRDYGYTF. CDR3 DNA: TGTGCCAGTAGTATCCCTACGCGGGACTATGGCTACACCTTC.